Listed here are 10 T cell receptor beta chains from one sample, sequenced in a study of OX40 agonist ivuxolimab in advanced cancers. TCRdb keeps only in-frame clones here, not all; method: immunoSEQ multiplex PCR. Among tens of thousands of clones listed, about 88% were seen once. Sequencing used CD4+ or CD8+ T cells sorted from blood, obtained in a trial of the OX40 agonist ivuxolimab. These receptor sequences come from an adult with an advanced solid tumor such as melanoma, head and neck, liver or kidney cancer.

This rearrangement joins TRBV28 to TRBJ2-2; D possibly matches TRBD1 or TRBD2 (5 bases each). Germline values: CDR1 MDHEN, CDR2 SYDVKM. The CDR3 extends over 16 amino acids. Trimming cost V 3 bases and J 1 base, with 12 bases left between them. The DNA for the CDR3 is TGTGCCAGCAGTTTGAGGGGTCGAGGGAACACCGGGGAGCTGTTTTTT. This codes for CASSLRGRGNTGELFF. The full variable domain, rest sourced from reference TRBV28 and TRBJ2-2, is DVKVTQSSRYLVKRTGEKVFLECVQDMDHENMFWYRQDPGLGLRLIYFSYDVKMKEKGDIPEGYSVSREKKERFSLILESASTNQTSMYLCASSLRGRGNTGELFFGEGSRLTVL.

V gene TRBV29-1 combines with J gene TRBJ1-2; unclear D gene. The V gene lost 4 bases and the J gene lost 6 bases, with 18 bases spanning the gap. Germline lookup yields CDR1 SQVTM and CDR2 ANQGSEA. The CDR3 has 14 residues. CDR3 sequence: CSVVGRYVGDGYTF. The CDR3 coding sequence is TGCAGCGTTGTGGGCAGGTACGTTGGCGATGGCTACACCTTC.

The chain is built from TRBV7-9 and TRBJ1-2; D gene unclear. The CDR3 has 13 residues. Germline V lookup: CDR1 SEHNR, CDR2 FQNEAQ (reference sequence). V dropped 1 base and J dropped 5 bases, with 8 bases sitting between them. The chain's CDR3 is CASSLVRAYGYTF. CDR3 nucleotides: TGTGCCAGCAGCTTAGTAAGGGCTTATGGCTACACCTTC. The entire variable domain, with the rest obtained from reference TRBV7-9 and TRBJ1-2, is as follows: DTGVSQNPRHKITKRGQNVTFRCDPISEHNRLYWYRQTLGQGPEFLTYFQNEAQLEKSRLLSDRFSAERPKGSFSTLEIQRTEQGDSAMYLCASSLVRAYGYTFGSGTRLTVV.

The CDR3 DNA is TGTGCCAGCACCGAAGCGGCTGAGCAGTACTTC. Amino acids: CASTEAAEQYF. This chain links TRBV2 with TRBJ2-7; possibly TRBD2 for D (5 bases). CDR3 length: 11 residues. V shed 7 bases and J shed 7 bases, with 11 bases lying between them. Germline CDR1 reads SNHLY; CDR2 reads FYNNEI. The full variable domain, rest sourced from reference TRBV2 and TRBJ2-7, is EPEVTQTPSHQVTQMGQEVILRCVPISNHLYFYWYRQILGQKVEFLVSFYNNEISEKSEIFDDQFSVERPDGSNFTLKIRSTKLEDSAMYFCASTEAAEQYFGPGTRLTVT.

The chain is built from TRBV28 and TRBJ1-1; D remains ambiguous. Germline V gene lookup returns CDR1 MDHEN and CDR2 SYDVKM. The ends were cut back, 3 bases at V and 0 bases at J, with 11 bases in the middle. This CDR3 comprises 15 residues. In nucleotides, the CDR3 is TGTGCCAGCAGTTTTCCAGAAACCATGAACACTGAAGCTTTCTTT. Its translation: CASSFPETMNTEAFF.

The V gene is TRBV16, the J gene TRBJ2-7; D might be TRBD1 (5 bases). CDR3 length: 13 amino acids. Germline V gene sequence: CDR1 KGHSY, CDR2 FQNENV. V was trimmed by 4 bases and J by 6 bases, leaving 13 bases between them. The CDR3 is CASSLKQDTEQYF. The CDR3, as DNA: TGTGCCAGCAGCCTCAAACAGGACACCGAGCAGTACTTC.

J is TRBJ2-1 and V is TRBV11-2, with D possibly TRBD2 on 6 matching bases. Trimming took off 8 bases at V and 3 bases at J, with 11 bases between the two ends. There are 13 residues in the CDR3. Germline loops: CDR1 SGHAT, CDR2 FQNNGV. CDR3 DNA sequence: TGTGCCAGCGATAGCGGACTCTACAATGAGCAGTTCTTC. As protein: CASDSGLYNEQFF.

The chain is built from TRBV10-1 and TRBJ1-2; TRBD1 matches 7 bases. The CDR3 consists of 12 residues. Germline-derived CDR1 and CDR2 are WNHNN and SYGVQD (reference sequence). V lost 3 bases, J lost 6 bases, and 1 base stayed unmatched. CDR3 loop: CASSDGQDGYTF. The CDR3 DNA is TGCGCCAGCAGTGACGGACAGGATGGCTACACCTTC.

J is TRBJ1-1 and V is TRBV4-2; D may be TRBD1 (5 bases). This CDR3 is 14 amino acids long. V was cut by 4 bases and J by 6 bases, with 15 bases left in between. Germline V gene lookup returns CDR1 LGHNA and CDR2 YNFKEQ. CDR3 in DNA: TGTGCCAGCAGCCCATTGGGGGTGAGCGCTGAAGCTTTCTTT. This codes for CASSPLGVSAEAFF.

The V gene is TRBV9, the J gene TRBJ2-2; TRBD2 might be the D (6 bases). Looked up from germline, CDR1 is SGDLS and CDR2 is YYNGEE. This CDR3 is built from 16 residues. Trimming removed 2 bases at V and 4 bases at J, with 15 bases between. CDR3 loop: CASSVFSGYATGELFF. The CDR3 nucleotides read TGTGCCAGCAGCGTTTTTAGCGGCTACGCCACCGGGGAGCTGTTTTTT.